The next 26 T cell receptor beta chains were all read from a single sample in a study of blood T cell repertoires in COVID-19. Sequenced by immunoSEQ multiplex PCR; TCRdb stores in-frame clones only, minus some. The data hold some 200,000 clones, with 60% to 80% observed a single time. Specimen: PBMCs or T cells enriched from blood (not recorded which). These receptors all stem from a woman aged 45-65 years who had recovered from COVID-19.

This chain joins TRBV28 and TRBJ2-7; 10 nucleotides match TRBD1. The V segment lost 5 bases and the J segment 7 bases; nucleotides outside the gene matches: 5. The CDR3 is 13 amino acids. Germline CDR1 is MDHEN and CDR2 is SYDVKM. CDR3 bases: TGTGCCAGCAGTGGGACAGGGGCTGGGGAGCAGTACTTC. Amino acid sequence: CASSGTGAGEQYF.

The CDR3 is CASSPYRGSTQYF. The DNA of the CDR3 is TGTGCCAGCAGCCCGTACAGGGGGTCGACCCAGTACTTC. The J gene is TRBJ2-5, the V gene TRBV3-1 (or the pseudogene TRBV3-2); TRBD1 agrees at 8 bases. V lost 4 bases and J lost 7; bases outside the gene matches: 5. In germline, CDR1 is LGHDT, CDR2 YNNKEL (reference sequence). This CDR3 has 13 amino acids.

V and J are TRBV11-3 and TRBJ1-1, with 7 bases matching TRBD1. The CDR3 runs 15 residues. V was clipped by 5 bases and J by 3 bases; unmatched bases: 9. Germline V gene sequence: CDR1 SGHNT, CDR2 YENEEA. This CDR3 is CASSPGGGAHTEAFF. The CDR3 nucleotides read TGTGCCAGCAGCCCTGGAGGGGGCGCCCACACTGAAGCTTTCTTT.

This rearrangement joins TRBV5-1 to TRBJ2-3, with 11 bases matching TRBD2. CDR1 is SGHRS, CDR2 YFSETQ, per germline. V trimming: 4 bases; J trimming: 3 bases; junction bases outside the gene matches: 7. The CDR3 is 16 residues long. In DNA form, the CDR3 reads TGCGCCAGCAGCCCCGGGGGACTAGCGGCTACAGATACGCAGTATTTT. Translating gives CASSPGGLAATDTQYF.

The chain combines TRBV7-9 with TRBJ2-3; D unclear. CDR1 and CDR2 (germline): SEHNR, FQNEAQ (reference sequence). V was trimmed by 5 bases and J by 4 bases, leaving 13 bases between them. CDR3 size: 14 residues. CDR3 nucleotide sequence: TGTGCCAGCAGCCATAGGAGTAACGCAGATACGCAGTATTTT. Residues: CASSHRSNADTQYF.

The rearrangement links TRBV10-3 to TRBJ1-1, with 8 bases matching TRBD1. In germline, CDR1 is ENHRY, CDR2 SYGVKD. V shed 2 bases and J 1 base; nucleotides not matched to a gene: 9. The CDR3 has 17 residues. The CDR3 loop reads CAISERQGHVANTEAFF. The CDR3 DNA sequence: TGTGCCATCAGTGAGCGACAGGGGCATGTGGCGAACACTGAAGCTTTCTTT.

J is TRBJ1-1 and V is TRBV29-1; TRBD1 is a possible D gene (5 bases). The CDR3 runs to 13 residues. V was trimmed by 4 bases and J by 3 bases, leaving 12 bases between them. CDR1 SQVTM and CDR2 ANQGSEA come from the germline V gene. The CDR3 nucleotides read TGCAGCGTTGTGGTCCAACAGGACACTGAAGCTTTCTTT. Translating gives CSVVVQQDTEAFF.

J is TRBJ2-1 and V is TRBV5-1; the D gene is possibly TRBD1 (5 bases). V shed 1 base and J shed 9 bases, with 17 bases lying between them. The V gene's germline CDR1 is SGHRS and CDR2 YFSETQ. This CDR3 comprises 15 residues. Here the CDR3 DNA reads TGCGCCAGCAGCTTGACAGGCTCCTTGGCTGCTGAGCAGTTCTTC. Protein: CASSLTGSLAAEQFF.

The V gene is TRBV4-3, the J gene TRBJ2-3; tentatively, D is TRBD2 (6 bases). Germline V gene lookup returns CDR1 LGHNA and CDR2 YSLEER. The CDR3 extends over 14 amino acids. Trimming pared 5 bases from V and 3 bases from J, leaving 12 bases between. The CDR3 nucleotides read TGCGCCAGCAGCTTCCGACTAGAAACAGATACGCAGTATTTT. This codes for CASSFRLETDTQYF.

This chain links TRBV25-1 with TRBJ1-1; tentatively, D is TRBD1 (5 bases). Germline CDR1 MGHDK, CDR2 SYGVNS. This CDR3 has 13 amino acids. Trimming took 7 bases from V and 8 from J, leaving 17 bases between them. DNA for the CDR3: TGTGCCAGCATCACCCAGGGAGGGTTGGAAGCTTTCTTT. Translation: CASITQGGLEAFF.

CDR3 nucleotides: TGTGCCAGTAGTATGTCTTTCTTTATAAATGAGCAGTTCTTC. It is translated as CASSMSFFINEQFF. This chain joins TRBV19 and TRBJ2-1; D is ambiguous. Trimming shortened V by 3 bases and J by 7 bases, and 13 bases separated the two germline ends. The CDR3 sequence is 14 residues long. Germline lookup yields CDR1 LNHDA and CDR2 SQIVND (reference sequence).

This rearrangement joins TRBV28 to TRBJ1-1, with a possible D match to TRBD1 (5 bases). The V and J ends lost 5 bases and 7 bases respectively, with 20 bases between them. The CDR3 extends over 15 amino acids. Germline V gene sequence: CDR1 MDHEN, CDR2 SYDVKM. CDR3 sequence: CASSQKTVTLVEAFF. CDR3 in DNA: TGTGCCAGCAGTCAAAAGACAGTTACCCTAGTTGAAGCTTTCTTT.

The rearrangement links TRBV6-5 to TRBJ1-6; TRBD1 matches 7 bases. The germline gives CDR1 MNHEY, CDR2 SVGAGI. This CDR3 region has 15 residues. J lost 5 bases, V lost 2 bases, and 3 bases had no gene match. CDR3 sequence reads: CASSYGTGDNSPLHF. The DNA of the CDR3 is TGTGCCAGCAGTTACGGTACAGGGGATAATTCACCCCTCCACTTT.

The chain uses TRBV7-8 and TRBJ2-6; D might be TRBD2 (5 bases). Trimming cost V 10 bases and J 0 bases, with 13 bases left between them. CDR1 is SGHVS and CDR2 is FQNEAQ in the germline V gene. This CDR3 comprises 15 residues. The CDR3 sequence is CATARASSGANVLTF. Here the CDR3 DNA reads TGTGCCACCGCGAGGGCCTCCTCTGGGGCCAACGTCCTGACTTTC.

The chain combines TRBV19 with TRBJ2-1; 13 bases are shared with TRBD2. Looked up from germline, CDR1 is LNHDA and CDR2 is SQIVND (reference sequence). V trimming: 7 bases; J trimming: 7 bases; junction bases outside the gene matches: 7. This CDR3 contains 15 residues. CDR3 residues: CASTPGLAGYNEQFF. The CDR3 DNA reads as TGTGCCAGTACCCCGGGACTAGCGGGATATAATGAGCAGTTCTTC.

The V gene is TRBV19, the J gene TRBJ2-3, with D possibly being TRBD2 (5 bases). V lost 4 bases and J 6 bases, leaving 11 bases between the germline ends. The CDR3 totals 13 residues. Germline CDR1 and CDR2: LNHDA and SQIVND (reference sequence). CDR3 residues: CASSTFGKDTQYF. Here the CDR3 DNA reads TGTGCCAGTAGTACTTTCGGGAAGGATACGCAGTATTTT.

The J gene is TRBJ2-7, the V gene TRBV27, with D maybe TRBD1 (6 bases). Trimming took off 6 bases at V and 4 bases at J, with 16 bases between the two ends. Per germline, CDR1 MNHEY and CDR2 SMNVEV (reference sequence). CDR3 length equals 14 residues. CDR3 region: CASRPAGAGYEQYF. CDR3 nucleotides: TGTGCCAGCAGGCCTGCAGGGGCAGGATACGAGCAGTACTTC.

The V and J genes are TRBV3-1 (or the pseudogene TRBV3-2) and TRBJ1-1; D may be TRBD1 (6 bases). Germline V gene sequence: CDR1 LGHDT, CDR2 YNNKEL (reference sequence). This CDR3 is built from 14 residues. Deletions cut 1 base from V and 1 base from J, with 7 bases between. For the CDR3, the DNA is TGTGCCAGCAGCCAAGGGGACAAGAACACTGAAGCTTTCTTT. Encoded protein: CASSQGDKNTEAFF.

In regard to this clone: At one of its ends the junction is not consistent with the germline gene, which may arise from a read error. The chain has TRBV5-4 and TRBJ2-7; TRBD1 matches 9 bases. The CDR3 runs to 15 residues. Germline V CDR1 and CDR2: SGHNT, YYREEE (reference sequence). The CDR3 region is CTSSGNRDRAYEQYF. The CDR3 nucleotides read TGTACCAGCAGCGGGAACCGGGACAGGGCCTACGAGCAGTACTTC.

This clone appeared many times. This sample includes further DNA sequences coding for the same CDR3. The CDR3 is CASSPGRGNTEAFF. The CDR3 bases are TGTGCCAGCAGCCCAGGCCGGGGGAACACTGAAGCTTTCTTT. The chain is built from TRBV11-3 and TRBJ1-1; D is undetermined. The CDR3 has 14 amino acids. Per the germline V gene, CDR1 is SGHNT and CDR2 is YENEEA. The germline V and J ends were trimmed by 5 bases and 1 base, with 11 bases remaining between them.

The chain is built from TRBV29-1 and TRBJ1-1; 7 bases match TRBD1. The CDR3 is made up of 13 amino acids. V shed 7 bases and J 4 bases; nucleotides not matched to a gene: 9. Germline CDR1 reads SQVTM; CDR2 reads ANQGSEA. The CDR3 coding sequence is TGCAGCGCCAAGACAGGGAGTGTCACTGAAGCTTTCTTT. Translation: CSAKTGSVTEAFF.

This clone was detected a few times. CDR3 nucleotide sequence: TGTGCCAGCAGCGTAGGGGCAGGGGGCCTCCAAGAGACCCAGTACTTC. Translation gives CASSVGAGGLQETQYF. J is TRBJ2-5 and V is TRBV9, with 8 bases matching TRBD1. CDR1 SGDLS and CDR2 YYNGEE come from the germline V gene. The CDR3 spans 16 residues. Germline trimming cut 0 bases from V and 1 base from J; bases unmatched to any gene: 5.

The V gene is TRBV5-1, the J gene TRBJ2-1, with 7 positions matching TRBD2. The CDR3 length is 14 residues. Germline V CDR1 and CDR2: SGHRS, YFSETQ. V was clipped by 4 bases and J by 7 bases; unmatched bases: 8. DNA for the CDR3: TGCGCCAGCAGCCATGGACTAGAGCCAAATGAGCAGTTCTTC. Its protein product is CASSHGLEPNEQFF.

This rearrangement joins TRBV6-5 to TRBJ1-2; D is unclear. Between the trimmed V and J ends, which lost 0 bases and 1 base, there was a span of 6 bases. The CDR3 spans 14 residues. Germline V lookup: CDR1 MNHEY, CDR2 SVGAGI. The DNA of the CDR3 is TGTGCCAGCAGTTACTCGAGAAATAACTATGGCTACACCTTC. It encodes CASSYSRNNYGYTF.

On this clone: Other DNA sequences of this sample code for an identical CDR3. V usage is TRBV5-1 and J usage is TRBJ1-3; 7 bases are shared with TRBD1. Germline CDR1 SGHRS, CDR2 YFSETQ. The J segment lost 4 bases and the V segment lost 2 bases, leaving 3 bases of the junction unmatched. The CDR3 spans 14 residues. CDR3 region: CASSLQGTGNTIYF. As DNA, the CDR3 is TGCGCCAGCAGCTTACAGGGGACCGGAAACACCATATATTTT. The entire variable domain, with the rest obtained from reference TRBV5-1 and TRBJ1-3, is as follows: KAGVTQTPRYLIKTRGQQVTLSCSPISGHRSVSWYQQTPGQGLQFLFEYFSETQRNKGNFPGRFSGRQFSNSRSEMNVSTLELGDSALYLCASSLQGTGNTIYFGEGSWLTVV.

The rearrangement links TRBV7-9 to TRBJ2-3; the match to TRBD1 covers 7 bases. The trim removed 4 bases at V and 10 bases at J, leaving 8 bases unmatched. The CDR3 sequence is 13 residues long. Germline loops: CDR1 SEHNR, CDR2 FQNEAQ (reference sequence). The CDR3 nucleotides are TGTGCCAGCAGCTCCACGACAGGGTTTGCGCAGTATTTT. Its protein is CASSSTTGFAQYF.